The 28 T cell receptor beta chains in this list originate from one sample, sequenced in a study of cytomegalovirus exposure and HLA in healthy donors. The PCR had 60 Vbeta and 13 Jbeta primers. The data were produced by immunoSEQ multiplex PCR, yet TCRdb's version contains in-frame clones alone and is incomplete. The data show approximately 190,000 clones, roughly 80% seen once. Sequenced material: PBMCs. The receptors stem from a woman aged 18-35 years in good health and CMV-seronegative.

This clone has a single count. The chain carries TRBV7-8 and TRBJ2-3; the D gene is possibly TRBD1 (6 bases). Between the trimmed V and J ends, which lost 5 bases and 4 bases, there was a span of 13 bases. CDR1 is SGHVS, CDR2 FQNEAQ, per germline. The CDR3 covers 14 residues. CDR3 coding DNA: TGTGCCAGCAGCCAGGAGGCAGGGGCAGATACGCAGTATTTT. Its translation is CASSQEAGADTQYF.

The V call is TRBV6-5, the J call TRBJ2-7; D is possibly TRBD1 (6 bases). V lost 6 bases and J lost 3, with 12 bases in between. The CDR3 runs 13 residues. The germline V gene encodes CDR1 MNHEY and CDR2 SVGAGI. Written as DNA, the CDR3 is TGTGCCAGCAGAAGGGACAACCACTACGAGCAGTACTTC. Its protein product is CASRRDNHYEQYF.

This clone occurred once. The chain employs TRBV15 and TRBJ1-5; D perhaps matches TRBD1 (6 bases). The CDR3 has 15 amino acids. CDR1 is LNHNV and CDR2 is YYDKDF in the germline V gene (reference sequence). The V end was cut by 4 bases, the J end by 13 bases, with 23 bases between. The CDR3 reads CATSNPGTQTSSQHF. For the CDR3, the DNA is TGTGCCACCAGCAATCCCGGGACACAAACCTCTTCGCAGCATTTT.

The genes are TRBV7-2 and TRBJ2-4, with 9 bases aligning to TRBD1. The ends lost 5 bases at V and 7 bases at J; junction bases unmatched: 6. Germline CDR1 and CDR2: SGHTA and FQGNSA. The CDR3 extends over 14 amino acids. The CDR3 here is CASSHRQGGNIQYF. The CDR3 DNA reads TGTGCCAGCAGCCATAGACAGGGGGGGAACATTCAGTACTTC.

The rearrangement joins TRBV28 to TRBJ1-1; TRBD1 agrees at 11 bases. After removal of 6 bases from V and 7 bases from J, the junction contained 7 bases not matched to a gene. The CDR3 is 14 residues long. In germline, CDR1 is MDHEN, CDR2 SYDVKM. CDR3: CASRDRGRFYEAFF. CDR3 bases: TGTGCCAGCAGGGACAGGGGGCGATTCTATGAAGCTTTCTTT.

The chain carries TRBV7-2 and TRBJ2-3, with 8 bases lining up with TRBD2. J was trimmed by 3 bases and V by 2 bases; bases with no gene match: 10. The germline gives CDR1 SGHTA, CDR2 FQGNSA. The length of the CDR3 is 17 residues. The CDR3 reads CASSLNLLAGVTDTQYF. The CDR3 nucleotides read TGTGCCAGCAGCTTAAATCTCCTAGCGGGCGTAACAGATACGCAGTATTTT.

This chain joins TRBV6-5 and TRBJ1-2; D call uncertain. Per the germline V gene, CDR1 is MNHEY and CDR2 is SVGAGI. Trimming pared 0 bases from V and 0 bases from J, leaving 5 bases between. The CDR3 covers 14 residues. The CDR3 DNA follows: TGTGCCAGCAGTTACTCGGCAGCTAACTATGGCTACACCTTC. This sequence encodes CASSYSAANYGYTF.

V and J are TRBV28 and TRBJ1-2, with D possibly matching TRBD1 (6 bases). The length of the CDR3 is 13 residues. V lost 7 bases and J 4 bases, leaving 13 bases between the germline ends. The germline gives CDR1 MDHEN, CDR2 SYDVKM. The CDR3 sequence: CASIDRSFYGYTF. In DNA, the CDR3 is TGTGCCAGCATAGACAGGAGTTTCTATGGCTACACCTTC.

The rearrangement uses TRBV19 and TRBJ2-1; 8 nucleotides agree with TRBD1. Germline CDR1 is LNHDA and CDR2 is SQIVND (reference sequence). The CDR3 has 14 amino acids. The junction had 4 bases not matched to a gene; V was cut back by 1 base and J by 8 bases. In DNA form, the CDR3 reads TGTGCCAGTAGTATAGGTCCGACAGGGGATGAGCAGTTCTTC. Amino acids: CASSIGPTGDEQFF.

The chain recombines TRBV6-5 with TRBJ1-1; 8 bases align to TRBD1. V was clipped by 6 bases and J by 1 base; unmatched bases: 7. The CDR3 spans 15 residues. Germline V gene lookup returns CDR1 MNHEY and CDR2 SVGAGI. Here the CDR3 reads CASSARTGPNTEAFF. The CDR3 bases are TGTGCCAGCAGCGCCAGGACAGGGCCGAACACTGAAGCTTTCTTT.

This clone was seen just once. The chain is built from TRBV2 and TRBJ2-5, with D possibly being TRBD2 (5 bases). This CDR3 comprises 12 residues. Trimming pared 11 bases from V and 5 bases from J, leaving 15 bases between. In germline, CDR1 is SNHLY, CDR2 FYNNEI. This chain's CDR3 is CAVTTSSETQYF. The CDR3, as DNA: TGTGCCGTAACTACTAGTTCCGAGACCCAGTACTTC.

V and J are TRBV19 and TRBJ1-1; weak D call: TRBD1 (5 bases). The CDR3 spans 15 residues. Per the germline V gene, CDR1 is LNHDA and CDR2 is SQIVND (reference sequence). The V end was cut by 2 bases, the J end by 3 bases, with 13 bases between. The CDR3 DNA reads TGTGCCAGTAGTATAATCGGGGGAGGGGACACTGAAGCTTTCTTT. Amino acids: CASSIIGGGDTEAFF.

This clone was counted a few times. The CDR3 sequence is CASREAEGEKLFF. DNA of the CDR3: TGCGCCAGCAGGGAAGCCGAGGGAGAAAAACTGTTTTTT. V and J are TRBV5-1 and TRBJ1-4; D is ambiguous. CDR1 SGHRS and CDR2 YFSETQ come from the germline V gene. CDR3 length equals 13 residues. Trimming removed 5 bases from V and 8 bases from J, with 13 bases in between.

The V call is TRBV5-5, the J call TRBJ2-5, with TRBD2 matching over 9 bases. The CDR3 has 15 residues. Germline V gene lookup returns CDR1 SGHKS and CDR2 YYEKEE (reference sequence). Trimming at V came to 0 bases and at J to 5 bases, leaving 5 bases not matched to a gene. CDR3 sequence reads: CASSLASGGMETQYF. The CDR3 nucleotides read TGTGCCAGCAGCTTGGCCAGCGGGGGGATGGAGACCCAGTACTTC.

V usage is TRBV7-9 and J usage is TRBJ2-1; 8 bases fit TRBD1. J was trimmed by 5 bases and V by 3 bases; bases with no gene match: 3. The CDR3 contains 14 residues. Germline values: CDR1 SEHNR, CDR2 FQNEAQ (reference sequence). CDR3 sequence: CASSFGDRNNEQFF. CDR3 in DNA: TGTGCCAGCAGCTTTGGGGACAGGAACAATGAGCAGTTCTTC. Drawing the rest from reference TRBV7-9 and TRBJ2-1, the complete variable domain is DTGVSQNPRHKITKRGQNVTFRCDPISEHNRLYWYRQTLGQGPEFLTYFQNEAQLEKSRLLSDRFSAERPKGSFSTLEIQRTEQGDSAMYLCASSFGDRNNEQFFGPGTRLTVL.

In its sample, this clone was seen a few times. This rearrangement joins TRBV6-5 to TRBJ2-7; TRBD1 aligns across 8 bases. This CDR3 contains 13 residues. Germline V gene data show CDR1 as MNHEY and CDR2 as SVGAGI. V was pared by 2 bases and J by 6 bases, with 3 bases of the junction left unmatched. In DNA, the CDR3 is TGTGCCAGCAGTTACCCGGGGACAGGCGAGCAGTACTTC. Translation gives CASSYPGTGEQYF.

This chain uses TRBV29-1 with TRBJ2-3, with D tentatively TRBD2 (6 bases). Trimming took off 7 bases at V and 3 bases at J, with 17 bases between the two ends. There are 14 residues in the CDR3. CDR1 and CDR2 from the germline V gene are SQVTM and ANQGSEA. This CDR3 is CSARSEGGTDTQYF. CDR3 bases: TGCAGCGCCCGCAGTGAGGGAGGTACAGATACGCAGTATTTT.

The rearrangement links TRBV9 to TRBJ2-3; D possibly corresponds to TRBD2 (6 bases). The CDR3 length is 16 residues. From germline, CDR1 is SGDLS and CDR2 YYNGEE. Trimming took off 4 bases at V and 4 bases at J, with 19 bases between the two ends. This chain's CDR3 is CASSLVWGVGSDTQYF. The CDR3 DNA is TGTGCCAGCAGCCTTGTTTGGGGGGTAGGGTCAGATACGCAGTATTTT.

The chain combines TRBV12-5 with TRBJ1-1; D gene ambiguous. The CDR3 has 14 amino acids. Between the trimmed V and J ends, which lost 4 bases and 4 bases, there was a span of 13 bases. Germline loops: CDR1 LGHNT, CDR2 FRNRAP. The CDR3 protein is CASGYRREGTEAFF. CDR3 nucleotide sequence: TGTGCTAGTGGTTACCGGCGGGAAGGCACTGAAGCTTTCTTT. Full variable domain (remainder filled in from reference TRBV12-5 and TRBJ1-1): DARVTQTPRHKVTEMGQEVTMRCQPILGHNTVFWYRQTMMQGLELLAYFRNRAPLDDSGMPKDRFSAEMPDATLATLKIQPSEPRDSAVYFCASGYRREGTEAFFGQGTRLTVV.

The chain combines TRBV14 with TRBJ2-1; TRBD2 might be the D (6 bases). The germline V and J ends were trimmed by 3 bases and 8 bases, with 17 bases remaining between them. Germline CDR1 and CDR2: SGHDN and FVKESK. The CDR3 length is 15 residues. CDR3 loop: CASSQRRAFNHEQFF. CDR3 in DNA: TGTGCCAGCAGCCAGAGGAGGGCCTTTAACCATGAGCAGTTCTTC.

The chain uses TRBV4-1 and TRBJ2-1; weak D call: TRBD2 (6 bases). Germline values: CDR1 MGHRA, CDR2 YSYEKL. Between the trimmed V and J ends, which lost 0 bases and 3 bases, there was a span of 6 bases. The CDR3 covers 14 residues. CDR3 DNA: TGCGCCAGCAGCCAAGAGGGACTCTACAATGAGCAGTTCTTC. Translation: CASSQEGLYNEQFF.

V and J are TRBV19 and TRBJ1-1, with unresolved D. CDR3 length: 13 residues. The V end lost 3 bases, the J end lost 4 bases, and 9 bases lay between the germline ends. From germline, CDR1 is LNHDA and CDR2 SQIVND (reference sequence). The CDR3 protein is CASSISGSTEAFF. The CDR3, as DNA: TGTGCCAGTAGTATTTCTGGGAGCACTGAAGCTTTCTTT.

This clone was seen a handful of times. The CDR3 region has the DNA TGTGCCAGCAGCTTTGAGGGCCTGTCGGAAAAACTGTTTTTT. Encoded protein: CASSFEGLSEKLFF. The chain has TRBV5-6 and TRBJ1-4; D is ambiguous. This CDR3 contains 14 residues. Trimming removed 2 bases at V and 8 bases at J, with 13 bases between. Germline-derived CDR1 and CDR2 are SGHDT and YYEEEE.

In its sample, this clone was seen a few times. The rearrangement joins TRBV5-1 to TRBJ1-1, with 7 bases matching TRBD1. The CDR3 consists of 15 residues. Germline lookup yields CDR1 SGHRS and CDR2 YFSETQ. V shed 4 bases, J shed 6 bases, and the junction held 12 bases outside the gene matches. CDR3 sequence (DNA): TGCGCCAGCAGCCTGCCAGACAGGGATGGCGCTGAAGCTTTCTTT. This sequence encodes CASSLPDRDGAEAFF.

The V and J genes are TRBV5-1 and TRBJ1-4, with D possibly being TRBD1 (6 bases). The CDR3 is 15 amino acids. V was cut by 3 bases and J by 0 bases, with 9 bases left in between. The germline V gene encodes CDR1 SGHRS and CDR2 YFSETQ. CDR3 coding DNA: TGCGCCAGCAGCTCTACAGGGTCAACTAATGAAAAACTGTTTTTT. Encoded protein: CASSSTGSTNEKLFF. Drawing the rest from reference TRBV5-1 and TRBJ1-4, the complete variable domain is KAGVTQTPRYLIKTRGQQVTLSCSPISGHRSVSWYQQTPGQGLQFLFEYFSETQRNKGNFPGRFSGRQFSNSRSEMNVSTLELGDSALYLCASSSTGSTNEKLFFGSGTQLSVL.

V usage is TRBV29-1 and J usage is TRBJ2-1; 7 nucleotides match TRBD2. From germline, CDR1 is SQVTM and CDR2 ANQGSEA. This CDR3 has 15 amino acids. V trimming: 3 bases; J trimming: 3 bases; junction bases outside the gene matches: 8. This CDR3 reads CSVDRRESFYNEQFF. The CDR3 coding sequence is TGCAGCGTTGATAGGCGGGAGTCTTTCTACAATGAGCAGTTCTTC.

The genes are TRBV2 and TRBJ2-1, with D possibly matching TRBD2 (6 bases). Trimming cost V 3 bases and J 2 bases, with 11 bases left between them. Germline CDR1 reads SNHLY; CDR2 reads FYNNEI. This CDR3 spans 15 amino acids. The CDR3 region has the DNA TGTGCCAGCAGTGAGGAGGGGTTCGCCTACAATGAGCAGTTCTTC. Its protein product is CASSEEGFAYNEQFF.

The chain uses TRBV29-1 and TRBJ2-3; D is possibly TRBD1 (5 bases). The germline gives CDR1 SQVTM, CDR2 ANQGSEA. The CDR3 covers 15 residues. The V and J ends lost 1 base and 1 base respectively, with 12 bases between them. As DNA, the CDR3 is TGCAGCGTTGAAGTAGGTAGGGGCGGCACAGATACGCAGTATTTT. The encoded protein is CSVEVGRGGTDTQYF.